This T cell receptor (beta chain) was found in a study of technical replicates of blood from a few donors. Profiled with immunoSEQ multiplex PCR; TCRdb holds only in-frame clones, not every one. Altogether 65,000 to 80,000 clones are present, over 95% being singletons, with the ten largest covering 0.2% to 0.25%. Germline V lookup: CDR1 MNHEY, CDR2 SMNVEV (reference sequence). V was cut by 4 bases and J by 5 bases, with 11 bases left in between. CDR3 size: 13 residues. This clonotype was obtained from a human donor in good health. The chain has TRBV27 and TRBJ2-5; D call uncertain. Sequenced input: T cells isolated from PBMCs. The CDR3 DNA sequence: TGTGCCAGCAGTTGGTTACCCCGGGAGACCCAGTACTTC. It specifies CASSWLPRETQYF.